Each of the 5 T cell receptor beta chains below was sequenced from the same sample in a study of identical twins. Via MiXCR, TCRdb re-called the 5' RACE reads, giving one row per CDR3 protein. This table has around 650,000 distinct CDR3 sequences, around 7.5% appearing once. These data also featured in a second study, about yellow fever vaccine responses in identical twins.

Source material: PBMCs. The receptors originated from a woman in her late teens or twenties in good health.

The chain uses TRBV7-9 and TRBJ2-1; D gene ambiguous. This CDR3 contains 15 residues. V lost 4 bases and J 5 bases, leaving 15 bases between the germline ends. Germline lookup yields CDR1 SEHNR and CDR2 FQNEAQ (reference sequence). The CDR3 spells CASSSLILVNNEQFF. The DNA of the CDR3 is TGTGCCAGCAGCTCCTTAATTTTGGTTAACAATGAGCAGTTCTTC.

Notes on this clonotype: This clone may be a read error of a much larger clone one base away. This sequence joins TRBV10-3 and TRBJ2-3, with D unresolved. Trimming shortened V by 0 bases and J by 7 bases, and 11 bases separated the two germline ends. The CDR3 sequence is 14 residues long. The germline gives CDR1 ENHRY, CDR2 SYGVKD. The CDR3 loop is CAISESLGANTQYF. DNA for the CDR3: TGTGCCATCAGTGAGTCGTTAGGCGCAAATACGCAGTATTTT.

This clonotype was counted ten times or more. This chain uses TRBV12-3 or TRBV12-4 with TRBJ1-2; D not certain. This CDR3 has 14 amino acids. V lost 1 base to trimming and J lost 9 bases, with 15 bases between them. The CDR3 DNA reads TGTGCCAGCAGTTTAGTGGCGGACGATAAGAGCTACACCTTC. Translation: CASSLVADDKSYTF.

This clonotype showed up just a few times. The chain links TRBV7-6 to TRBJ2-5, with D unclear. Between the trimmed V and J ends, which lost 5 bases and 3 bases, there was a span of 13 bases. This CDR3 contains 14 residues. CDR1 is SGHVS, CDR2 FNYEAQ, per germline. CDR3 in amino acids: CASSPLYSKETQYF. The CDR3 region has the DNA TGTGCCAGCAGCCCACTTTATTCGAAAGAGACCCAGTACTTC.

The chain joins TRBV3-1 to TRBJ2-7, with 11 bases that match TRBD1. V trimming: 0 bases; J trimming: 5 bases; junction bases outside the gene matches: 3. Germline V CDR1 and CDR2: LGHDT, YNNKEL (reference sequence). This CDR3 region has 15 residues. The CDR3 sequence is CASSQDGTGGDEQYF. The DNA for the CDR3 is TGTGCCAGCAGCCAAGATGGGACAGGGGGAGACGAGCAGTACTTC.